Listed below are T cell receptor beta chains from one sample, sequenced in a study of siplizumab effects on memory and regulatory T cells. TCRdb keeps only in-frame clones here, not all; method: immunoSEQ multiplex PCR. In the table there are 110,000 or so clones, under 95% of which are singletons. Sequenced: Tregs sorted from blood. These receptors were taken from a human donor in good health. The CDR3 runs from the conserved cysteine through the conserved F or W. Fields, in order: D gene, clone size, V gene, CDR3 length, J gene, CDR3 protein, CDR3 DNA. A D gene is named only where the DNA matches it firmly. Clone size is not always given. Where it is, it says once, few, many or a class for expanded clones.

d_call: NA; clone_size: NA; v_call: TRBV6-6; cdr3_length: 14; j_call: TRBJ2-5; cdr3_aa: CASNRERGQETQYF; cdr3_nt: TGTGCCAGTAACAGGGAGCGAGGACAAGAGACCCAGTACTTC
d_call: NA; clone_size: NA; v_call: TRBV5-1; cdr3_length: 15; j_call: TRBJ2-4; cdr3_aa: CASSLAPGVENIQYF; cdr3_nt: TGCGCCAGCAGCTTGGCCCCAGGGGTTGAAAACATTCAGTACTTC
d_call: TRBD1; clone_size: NA; v_call: TRBV2; cdr3_length: 15; j_call: TRBJ2-3; cdr3_aa: CASSENRGSTDTQYF; cdr3_nt: TGTGCCAGCAGTGAAAACAGGGGGAGCACAGATACGCAGTATTTT
d_call: NA; clone_size: NA; v_call: TRBV29-1; cdr3_length: 13; j_call: TRBJ1-1; cdr3_aa: CSVEAGSGRLAFF; cdr3_nt: TGCAGCGTTGAAGCGGGGTCAGGAAGATTGGCTTTCTTT
d_call: NA; clone_size: NA; v_call: TRBV5-1; cdr3_length: 15; j_call: TRBJ2-2; cdr3_aa: CASSWDAPGSGELFF; cdr3_nt: TGCGCCAGCAGCTGGGACGCCCCGGGGTCCGGGGAGCTGTTTTTT
d_call: TRBD1; clone_size: NA; v_call: TRBV18; cdr3_length: 17; j_call: TRBJ1-2; cdr3_aa: CASSPTGGQGLGYGYTF; cdr3_nt: TGTGCCAGCTCACCGACAGGGGGACAGGGGCTGGGCTATGGCTACACCTTC
d_call: NA; clone_size: NA; v_call: TRBV28; cdr3_length: 13; j_call: TRBJ2-5; cdr3_aa: CASSRPAGWAQYF; cdr3_nt: TGTGCCAGCAGCAGACCCGCGGGATGGGCCCAGTACTTC
d_call: NA; clone_size: NA; v_call: TRBV15; cdr3_length: 16; j_call: TRBJ2-7; cdr3_aa: CATSRDIWGYSYEQYF; cdr3_nt: TGTGCCACCAGCAGAGATATATGGGGGTATTCCTACGAGCAGTACTTC
d_call: TRBD1; clone_size: NA; v_call: TRBV6-1; cdr3_length: 14; j_call: TRBJ2-2; cdr3_aa: CASRRQGDTGELFF; cdr3_nt: TGTGCCAGCAGGAGGCAGGGGGACACCGGGGAGCTGTTTTTT
d_call: TRBD1; clone_size: NA; v_call: TRBV2; cdr3_length: 12; j_call: TRBJ1-1; cdr3_aa: CASSFPGTGAFF; cdr3_nt: TGTGCCAGCAGTTTCCCTGGGACAGGGGCTTTCTTT
d_call: NA; clone_size: NA; v_call: TRBV27; cdr3_length: 11; j_call: TRBJ2-1; cdr3_aa: CASSSRGEQFF; cdr3_nt: TGTGCCAGCAGTTCTAGGGGTGAGCAGTTCTTC
d_call: TRBD2; clone_size: NA; v_call: TRBV15; cdr3_length: 18; j_call: TRBJ2-7; cdr3_aa: CATSRLFPGLAGRYEQYF; cdr3_nt: TGTGCCACCAGCAGACTTTTTCCGGGACTAGCGGGAAGGTACGAGCAGTACTTC
d_call: NA; clone_size: NA; v_call: TRBV19; cdr3_length: 15; j_call: TRBJ1-3; cdr3_aa: CASKTATYSGNTIYF; cdr3_nt: TGTGCCAGTAAGACGGCAACTTACTCTGGAAACACCATATATTTT
d_call: NA; clone_size: once; v_call: TRBV6-6; cdr3_length: 16; j_call: TRBJ2-7; cdr3_aa: CASTRQETRGGGEQYF; cdr3_nt: TGTGCCAGCACACGACAAGAGACTAGGGGTGGAGGCGAGCAGTACTTC
d_call: TRBD1; clone_size: NA; v_call: TRBV5-1; cdr3_length: 16; j_call: TRBJ2-1; cdr3_aa: CASSLYPGTAYNEQFF; cdr3_nt: TGCGCCAGCAGCTTATACCCCGGGACAGCGTACAATGAGCAGTTCTTC
d_call: NA; clone_size: NA; v_call: TRBV18; cdr3_length: 13; j_call: TRBJ1-1; cdr3_aa: CASSHDGDTEAFF; cdr3_nt: TGTGCCAGCTCCCACGACGGGGACACTGAAGCTTTCTTT
d_call: NA; clone_size: NA; v_call: TRBV5-1; cdr3_length: 13; j_call: TRBJ1-2; cdr3_aa: CASSNVGFGGYTF; cdr3_nt: TGCGCCAGCAGCAACGTAGGGTTTGGCGGCTACACCTTC
d_call: TRBD1; clone_size: once; v_call: TRBV19; cdr3_length: 17; j_call: TRBJ2-1; cdr3_aa: CASSDDRGLGSYNEQFF; cdr3_nt: TGTGCCAGTAGTGACGACAGGGGACTGGGCTCCTACAATGAGCAGTTCTTC
d_call: NA; clone_size: NA; v_call: TRBV2; cdr3_length: 15; j_call: TRBJ1-5; cdr3_aa: CASSDQGGENQPQHF; cdr3_nt: TGTGCCAGCAGTGATCAGGGAGGGGAGAATCAGCCCCAGCATTTT
d_call: NA; clone_size: NA; v_call: TRBV6-1; cdr3_length: 10; j_call: TRBJ2-1; cdr3_aa: CASSEPKQFF; cdr3_nt: TGTGCCAGCAGTGAGCCGAAGCAGTTCTTC
d_call: NA; clone_size: NA; v_call: TRBV10-3; cdr3_length: 17; j_call: TRBJ1-2; cdr3_aa: CAISEPEKSFFNYGYTF; cdr3_nt: TGTGCCATCAGTGAGCCGGAGAAGAGTTTTTTTAACTATGGCTACACCTTC
d_call: NA; clone_size: NA; v_call: TRBV6-6; cdr3_length: 11; j_call: TRBJ2-5; cdr3_aa: CASSPQETQYF; cdr3_nt: TGTGCCAGCAGTCCACAAGAGACCCAGTACTTC
d_call: NA; clone_size: NA; v_call: TRBV29-1; cdr3_length: 10; j_call: TRBJ1-2; cdr3_aa: CAYGYYGYTF; cdr3_nt: TGCGCTTATGGGTACTATGGCTACACCTTC
d_call: NA; clone_size: once; v_call: TRBV18; cdr3_length: 12; j_call: TRBJ2-3; cdr3_aa: CASSPYTDTQYF; cdr3_nt: TGTGCCAGCTCCCCTTACACAGATACGCAGTATTTT
d_call: NA; clone_size: NA; v_call: TRBV5-8; cdr3_length: 16; j_call: TRBJ2-7; cdr3_aa: CASRNPGGTESYEQYF; cdr3_nt: TGTGCCAGCAGGAATCCGGGGGGGACAGAGTCCTACGAGCAGTACTTC
d_call: NA; clone_size: NA; v_call: TRBV7-2; cdr3_length: 13; j_call: TRBJ1-2; cdr3_aa: CASSLDGNYGYTF; cdr3_nt: TGTGCCAGCAGCTTAGACGGTAACTATGGCTACACCTTC
d_call: NA; clone_size: NA; v_call: TRBV18; cdr3_length: 15; j_call: TRBJ2-3; cdr3_aa: CASSPYGDPTDTQYF; cdr3_nt: TGTGCCAGCTCACCATACGGGGACCCCACAGATACGCAGTATTTT
d_call: NA; clone_size: NA; v_call: TRBV4-1; cdr3_length: 18; j_call: TRBJ2-2; cdr3_aa: CASSLHPAGRPLIRELFF; cdr3_nt: TGCGCCAGCAGCCTTCATCCGGCGGGGCGGCCTCTAATTCGGGAGCTGTTTTTT
d_call: NA; clone_size: NA; v_call: TRBV27; cdr3_length: 13; j_call: TRBJ2-7; cdr3_aa: CASTKGLGYEQYF; cdr3_nt: TGTGCCAGCACAAAGGGCCTCGGGTACGAGCAGTACTTC
d_call: TRBD2; clone_size: NA; v_call: TRBV4-1; cdr3_length: 16; j_call: TRBJ2-5; cdr3_aa: CASSLHNLAGKETQYF; cdr3_nt: TGCGCCAGCAGCCTACATAATCTAGCGGGGAAGGAGACCCAGTACTTC
d_call: TRBD1; clone_size: NA; v_call: TRBV7-9; cdr3_length: 14; j_call: TRBJ1-1; cdr3_aa: CASSFTGGGTEAFF; cdr3_nt: TGTGCCAGCAGCTTTACAGGGGGCGGGACTGAAGCTTTCTTT
d_call: TRBD2; clone_size: NA; v_call: TRBV20-1; cdr3_length: 11; j_call: TRBJ2-3; cdr3_aa: CSANKRETRYF; cdr3_nt: TGCAGTGCTAATAAGCGGGAGACCCGGTATTTT
d_call: TRBD1; clone_size: NA; v_call: TRBV29-1; cdr3_length: 13; j_call: TRBJ2-3; cdr3_aa: CSVPGQGTDTQYF; cdr3_nt: TGCAGCGTACCGGGACAGGGCACAGATACGCAGTATTTT
d_call: TRBD1; clone_size: NA; v_call: TRBV5-1; cdr3_length: 16; j_call: TRBJ1-1; cdr3_aa: CASSLGTGGADTEAFF; cdr3_nt: TGCGCCAGCAGCTTGGGGACAGGGGGCGCCGACACTGAAGCTTTCTTT
d_call: NA; clone_size: NA; v_call: TRBV6-6; cdr3_length: 16; j_call: TRBJ1-4; cdr3_aa: CASSPAGRATNEKLFF; cdr3_nt: TGTGCCAGCAGCCCCGCGGGGCGCGCAACTAATGAAAAACTGTTTTTT
d_call: NA; clone_size: NA; v_call: TRBV20-1; cdr3_length: 11; j_call: TRBJ1-2; cdr3_aa: CSATYSGGYTF; cdr3_nt: TGCAGTGCGACTTACAGTGGTGGCTACACCTTC
d_call: NA; clone_size: NA; v_call: TRBV10-1; cdr3_length: 13; j_call: TRBJ1-2; cdr3_aa: CASSESEPYGYTF; cdr3_nt: TGCGCCAGCAGTGAGTCGGAACCCTATGGCTACACCTTC
d_call: NA; clone_size: NA; v_call: TRBV27; cdr3_length: 12; j_call: TRBJ1-4; cdr3_aa: CASSGRNEKLFF; cdr3_nt: TGTGCCAGCAGCGGACGGAATGAAAAACTGTTTTTT
d_call: NA; clone_size: few; v_call: TRBV5-1; cdr3_length: 14; j_call: TRBJ2-5; cdr3_aa: CASSLNGGEETQYF; cdr3_nt: TGCGCCAGCAGCTTGAATGGCGGGGAAGAGACCCAGTACTTC
d_call: NA; clone_size: NA; v_call: TRBV4-1; cdr3_length: 16; j_call: TRBJ2-1; cdr3_aa: CASSHGGSASQNEQFF; cdr3_nt: TGCGCCAGCAGCCATGGAGGATCGGCTAGCCAAAATGAGCAGTTCTTC
d_call: NA; clone_size: NA; v_call: TRBV6-6; cdr3_length: 13; j_call: TRBJ2-2; cdr3_aa: CASSWTPSRELFF; cdr3_nt: TGTGCCAGCAGTTGGACCCCTTCGAGGGAGCTGTTTTTT
d_call: NA; clone_size: NA; v_call: TRBV10-3; cdr3_length: 13; j_call: TRBJ1-1; cdr3_aa: CAISSRGSTEAFF; cdr3_nt: TGTGCCATCAGTAGCAGGGGTAGCACTGAAGCTTTCTTT
d_call: NA; clone_size: NA; v_call: TRBV4-1; cdr3_length: 14; j_call: TRBJ1-1; cdr3_aa: CASSHAQGRTEAFF; cdr3_nt: TGCGCCAGCAGCCATGCCCAGGGTCGGACTGAAGCTTTCTTT
d_call: NA; clone_size: NA; v_call: TRBV6-5; cdr3_length: 14; j_call: TRBJ2-7; cdr3_aa: CASSRHLLSYEQYF; cdr3_nt: TGTGCCAGCAGCAGACACCTCCTCTCCTACGAGCAGTACTTC
d_call: NA; clone_size: NA; v_call: TRBV5-1; cdr3_length: 16; j_call: TRBJ1-3; cdr3_aa: CASSFRGESSGNTIYF; cdr3_nt: TGCGCCAGCAGCTTTCGTGGGGAGAGCTCTGGAAACACCATATATTTT
d_call: TRBD2; clone_size: NA; v_call: TRBV7-2; cdr3_length: 16; j_call: TRBJ2-5; cdr3_aa: CASSIGTSGSQETQYF; cdr3_nt: TGTGCCAGCAGCATCGGGACTAGCGGGTCGCAAGAGACCCAGTACTTC
d_call: NA; clone_size: NA; v_call: TRBV5-1; cdr3_length: 12; j_call: TRBJ2-7; cdr3_aa: CASGTSYYEQYF; cdr3_nt: TGCGCCAGCGGGACTTCATATTACGAGCAGTACTTC
d_call: TRBD1; clone_size: NA; v_call: TRBV5-1; cdr3_length: 16; j_call: TRBJ2-3; cdr3_aa: CASSGRTGGTTDTQYF; cdr3_nt: TGCGCCAGCAGCGGGAGGACAGGGGGGACCACAGATACGCAGTATTTT
d_call: NA; clone_size: NA; v_call: TRBV12-2; cdr3_length: 12; j_call: TRBJ2-7; cdr3_aa: CASRPPAYEQYF; cdr3_nt: TGTGCAAGTCGCCCGCCCGCCTACGAGCAGTACTTC
d_call: NA; clone_size: NA; v_call: TRBV2; cdr3_length: 15; j_call: TRBJ1-5; cdr3_aa: CASSEVVLGYQPQHF; cdr3_nt: TGTGCCAGCAGTGAAGTGGTCTTGGGCTATCAGCCCCAGCATTTT
d_call: NA; clone_size: NA; v_call: TRBV6-5; cdr3_length: 16; j_call: TRBJ1-3; cdr3_aa: CASSYRYVEAGNTIYF; cdr3_nt: TGTGCCAGCAGTTACCGATATGTCGAGGCTGGAAACACCATATATTTT
d_call: NA; clone_size: NA; v_call: TRBV6-5; cdr3_length: 13; j_call: TRBJ1-2; cdr3_aa: CASTYVGERGYTF; cdr3_nt: TGTGCCAGCACCTATGTGGGGGAACGGGGCTACACCTTC
d_call: TRBD1; clone_size: NA; v_call: TRBV28; cdr3_length: 15; j_call: TRBJ2-7; cdr3_aa: CASSLPGQFSYEQYF; cdr3_nt: TGTGCCAGCAGTCTTCCGGGACAGTTTTCCTACGAGCAGTACTTC
d_call: TRBD1; clone_size: NA; v_call: TRBV5-1; cdr3_length: 14; j_call: TRBJ1-1; cdr3_aa: CASLSGGASTEAFF; cdr3_nt: TGCGCCAGCCTATCAGGGGGCGCCTCAACTGAAGCTTTCTTT
d_call: TRBD1; clone_size: NA; v_call: TRBV5-1; cdr3_length: 15; j_call: TRBJ2-2; cdr3_aa: CASSVQGAYYGELFF; cdr3_nt: TGCGCCAGCAGCGTCCAGGGGGCGTATTATGGGGAGCTGTTTTTT
d_call: TRBD1; clone_size: NA; v_call: TRBV6-6; cdr3_length: 12; j_call: TRBJ1-1; cdr3_aa: CASSPGGTEAFF; cdr3_nt: TGTGCCAGCAGCCCAGGGGGGACTGAAGCTTTCTTT
d_call: NA; clone_size: NA; v_call: TRBV19; cdr3_length: 13; j_call: TRBJ2-3; cdr3_aa: CASGSRAGDTQYF; cdr3_nt: TGTGCCAGTGGCTCAAGAGCGGGAGATACGCAGTATTTT